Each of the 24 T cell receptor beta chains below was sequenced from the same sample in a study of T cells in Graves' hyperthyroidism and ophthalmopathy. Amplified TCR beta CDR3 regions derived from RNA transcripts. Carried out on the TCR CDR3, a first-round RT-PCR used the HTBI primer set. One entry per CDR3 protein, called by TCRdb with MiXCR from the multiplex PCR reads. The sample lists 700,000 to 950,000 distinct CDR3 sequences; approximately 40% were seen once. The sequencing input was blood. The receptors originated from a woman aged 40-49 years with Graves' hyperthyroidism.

CDR3 loop: CATRGTGHNEKLFF. The DNA of the CDR3 is TGTGCCACCAGAGGGACAGGGCATAATGAAAAACTGTTTTTT. The chain links TRBV15 to TRBJ1-4; TRBD1 matches at 9 bases. There are 14 residues in the CDR3. In germline, CDR1 is LNHNV, CDR2 YYDKDF (reference sequence). Unmatched junction bases numbered 3, after V lost 6 bases and J lost 4 bases.

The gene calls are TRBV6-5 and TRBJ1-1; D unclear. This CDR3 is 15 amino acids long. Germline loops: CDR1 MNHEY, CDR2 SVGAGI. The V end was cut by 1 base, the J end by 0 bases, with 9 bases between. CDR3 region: CASSYFGSMNTEAFF. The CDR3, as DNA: TGTGCCAGCAGTTACTTTGGTAGCATGAACACTGAAGCTTTCTTT.

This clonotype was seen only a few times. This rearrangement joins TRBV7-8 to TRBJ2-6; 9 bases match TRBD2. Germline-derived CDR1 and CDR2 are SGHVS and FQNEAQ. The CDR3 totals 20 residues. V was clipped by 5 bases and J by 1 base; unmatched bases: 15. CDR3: CASSLRRGGLIFSGANVLTF. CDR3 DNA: TGTGCCAGCAGCCTGAGGCGGGGGGGCCTGATTTTTTCTGGGGCCAACGTCCTGACTTTC.

This CDR3 reads CASNQEPRSYEQYF. In nucleotides, the CDR3 is TGTGCCAGCAACCAAGAACCCAGATCCTACGAGCAGTACTTC. The chain has TRBV7-9 and TRBJ2-7; D gene unclear. Deletions cut 7 bases from V and 1 base from J, with 14 bases between. CDR3 length: 14 amino acids. Germline values: CDR1 SEHNR, CDR2 FQNEAQ (reference sequence).

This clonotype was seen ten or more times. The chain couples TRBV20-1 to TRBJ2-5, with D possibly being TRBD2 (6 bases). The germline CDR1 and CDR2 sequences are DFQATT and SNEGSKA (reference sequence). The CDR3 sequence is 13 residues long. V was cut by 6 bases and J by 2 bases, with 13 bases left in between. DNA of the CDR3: TGCAGTGCCCCGGGGGTTATTCAAGAGACCCAGTACTTC. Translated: CSAPGVIQETQYF.

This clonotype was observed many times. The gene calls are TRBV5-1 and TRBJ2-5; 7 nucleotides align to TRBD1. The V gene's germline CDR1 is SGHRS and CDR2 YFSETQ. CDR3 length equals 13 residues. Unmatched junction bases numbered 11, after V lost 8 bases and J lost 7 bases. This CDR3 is CASRDRESRTQYF. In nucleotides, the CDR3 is TGCGCCAGTAGAGACAGGGAGTCACGGACCCAGTACTTC.

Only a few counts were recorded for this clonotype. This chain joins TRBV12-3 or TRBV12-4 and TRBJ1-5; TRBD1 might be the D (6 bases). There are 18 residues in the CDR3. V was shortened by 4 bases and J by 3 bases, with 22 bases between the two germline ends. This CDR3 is CASSYPRRPGQYNQPQHF. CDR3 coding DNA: TGTGCCAGCAGTTACCCACGACGCCCTGGACAGTACAATCAGCCCCAGCATTTT.

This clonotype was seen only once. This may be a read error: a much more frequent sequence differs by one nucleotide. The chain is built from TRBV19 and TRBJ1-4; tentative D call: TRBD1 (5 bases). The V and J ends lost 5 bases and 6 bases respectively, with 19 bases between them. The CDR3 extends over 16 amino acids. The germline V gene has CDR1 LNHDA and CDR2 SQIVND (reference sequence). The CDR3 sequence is CASSPRRRGRDEKLFF. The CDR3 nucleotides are TGTGCCAGTAGTCCACGACGCCGGGGCAGGGATGAAAAACTGTTTTTT.

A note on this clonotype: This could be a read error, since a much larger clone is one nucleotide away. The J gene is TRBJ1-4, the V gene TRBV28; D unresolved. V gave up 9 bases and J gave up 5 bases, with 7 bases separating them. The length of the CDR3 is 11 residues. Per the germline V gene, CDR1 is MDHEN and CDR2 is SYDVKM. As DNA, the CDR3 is TGTGCCAGTAACCGGAATGAAAAACTGTTTTTT. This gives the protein CASNRNEKLFF. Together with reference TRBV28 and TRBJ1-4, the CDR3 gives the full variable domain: DVKVTQSSRYLVKRTGEKVFLECVQDMDHENMFWYRQDPGLGLRLIYFSYDVKMKEKGDIPEGYSVSREKKERFSLILESASTNQTSMYLCASNRNEKLFFGSGTQLSVL.

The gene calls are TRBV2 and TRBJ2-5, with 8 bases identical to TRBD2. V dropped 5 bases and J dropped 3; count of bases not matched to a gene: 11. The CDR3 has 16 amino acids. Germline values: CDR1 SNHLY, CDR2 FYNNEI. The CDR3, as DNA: TGTGCCAGCAGTTTCAACCGGGCGGGGGGCAAAGAGACCCAGTACTTC. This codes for CASSFNRAGGKETQYF.

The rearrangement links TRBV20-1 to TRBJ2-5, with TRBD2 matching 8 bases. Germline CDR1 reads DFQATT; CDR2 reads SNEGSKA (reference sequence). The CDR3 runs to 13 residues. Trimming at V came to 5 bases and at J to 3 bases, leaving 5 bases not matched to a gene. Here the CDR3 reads CSADVAGKETQYF. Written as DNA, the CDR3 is TGCAGTGCTGATGTAGCGGGGAAAGAGACCCAGTACTTC.

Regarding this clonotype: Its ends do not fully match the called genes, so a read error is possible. The CDR3 here is CASSLGDVNSGDTIYF. CDR3 sequence (DNA): TGTGCCAGCAGCTTAGGGGACGTGAACTCTGGAGACACCATATATTTT. The chain joins TRBV7-2 to TRBJ1-3; D possibly corresponds to TRBD1 (5 bases). The length of the CDR3 is 16 residues. CDR1 is SGHTA and CDR2 is FQGNSA in the germline V gene.

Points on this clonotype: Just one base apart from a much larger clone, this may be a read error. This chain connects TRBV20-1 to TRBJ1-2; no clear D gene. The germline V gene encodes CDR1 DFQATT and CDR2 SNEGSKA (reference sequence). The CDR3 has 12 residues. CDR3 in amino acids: CSAQGIGYGNTF. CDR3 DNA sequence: TGCAGTGCTCAAGGGATTGGGTATGGCAACACCTTC.

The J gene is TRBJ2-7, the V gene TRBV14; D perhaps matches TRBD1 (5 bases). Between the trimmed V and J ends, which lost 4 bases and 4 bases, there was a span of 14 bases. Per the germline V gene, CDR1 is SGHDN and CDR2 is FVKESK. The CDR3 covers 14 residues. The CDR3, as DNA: TGTGCCAGCAGCCGTGTGCTGGGGCCATACGAGCAGTACTTC. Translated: CASSRVLGPYEQYF.

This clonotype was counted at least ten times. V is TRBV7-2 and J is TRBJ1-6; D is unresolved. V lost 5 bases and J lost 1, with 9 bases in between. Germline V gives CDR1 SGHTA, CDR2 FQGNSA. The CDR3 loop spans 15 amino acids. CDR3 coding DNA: TGTGCCAGCAGCCCTCAGCGGTCCTATAATTCACCCCTCCACTTT. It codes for CASSPQRSYNSPLHF.

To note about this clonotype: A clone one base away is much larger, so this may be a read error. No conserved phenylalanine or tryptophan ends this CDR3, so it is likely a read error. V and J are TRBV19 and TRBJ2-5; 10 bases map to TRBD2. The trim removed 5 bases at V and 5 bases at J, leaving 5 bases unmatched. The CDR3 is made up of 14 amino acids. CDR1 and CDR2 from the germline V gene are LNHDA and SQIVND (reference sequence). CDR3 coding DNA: TGTGCCAGTAGTCCTAGCGGGAGTGTGGAGACCCAGTACCTC. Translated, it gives CASSPSGSVETQYL.

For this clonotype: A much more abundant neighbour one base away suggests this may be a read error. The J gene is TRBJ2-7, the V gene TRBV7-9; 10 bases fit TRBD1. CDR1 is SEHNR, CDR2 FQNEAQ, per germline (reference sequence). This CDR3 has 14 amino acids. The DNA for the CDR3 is TGTGCCAGCAGACCTCCGGGACAGGGGAGCGAGCAGCACTTC. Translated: CASRPPGQGSEQHF.

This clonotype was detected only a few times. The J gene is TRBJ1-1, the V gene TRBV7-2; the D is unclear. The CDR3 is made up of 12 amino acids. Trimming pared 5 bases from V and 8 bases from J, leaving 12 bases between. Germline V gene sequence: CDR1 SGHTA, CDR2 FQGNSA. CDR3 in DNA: TGTGCCAGCAGCCTAACCGACATAGAAGCTTTCTTT. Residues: CASSLTDIEAFF.

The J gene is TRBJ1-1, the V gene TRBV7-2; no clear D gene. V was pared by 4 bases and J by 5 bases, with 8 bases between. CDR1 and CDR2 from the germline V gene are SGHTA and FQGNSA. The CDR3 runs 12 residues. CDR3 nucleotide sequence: TGTGCCAGCAGCTCCGACGGGACTGAAGCTTTCTTT. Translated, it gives CASSSDGTEAFF.

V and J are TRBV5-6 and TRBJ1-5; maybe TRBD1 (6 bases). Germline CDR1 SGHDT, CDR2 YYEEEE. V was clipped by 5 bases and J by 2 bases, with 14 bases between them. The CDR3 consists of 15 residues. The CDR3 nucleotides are TGTGCCAGCAGTCGCGGGGACACTGGCAATCAGCCCCAGCATTTT. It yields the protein CASSRGDTGNQPQHF.

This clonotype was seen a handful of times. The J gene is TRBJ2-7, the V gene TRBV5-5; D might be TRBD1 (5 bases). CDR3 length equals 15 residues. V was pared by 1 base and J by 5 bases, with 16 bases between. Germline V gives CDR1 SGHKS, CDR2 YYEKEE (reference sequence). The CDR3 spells CASSLSSSRGHEQYF. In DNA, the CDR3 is TGTGCCAGCAGCTTGTCATCATCTAGGGGCCACGAGCAGTACTTC. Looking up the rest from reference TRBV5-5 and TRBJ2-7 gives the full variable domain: DAGVTQSPTHLIKTRGQQVTLRCSPISGHKSVSWYQQVLGQGPQFIFQYYEKEERGRGNFPDRFSARQFPNYSSELNVNALLLGDSALYLCASSLSSSRGHEQYFGPGTRLTVT.

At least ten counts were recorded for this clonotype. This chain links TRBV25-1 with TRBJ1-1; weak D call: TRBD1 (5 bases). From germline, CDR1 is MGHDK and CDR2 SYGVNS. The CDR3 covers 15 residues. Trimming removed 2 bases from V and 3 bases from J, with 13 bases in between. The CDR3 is CASSEGAGSYTEAFF. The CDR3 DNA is TGTGCCAGCAGTGAAGGAGCAGGGTCGTACACTGAAGCTTTCTTT.

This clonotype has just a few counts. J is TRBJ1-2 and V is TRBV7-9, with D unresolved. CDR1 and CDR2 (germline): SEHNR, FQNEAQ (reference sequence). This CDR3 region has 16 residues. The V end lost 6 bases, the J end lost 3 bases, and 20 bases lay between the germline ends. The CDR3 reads CASRSATPLLDYGYTF. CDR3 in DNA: TGTGCCAGCAGGTCGGCAACTCCCCTACTAGACTATGGCTACACCTTC.

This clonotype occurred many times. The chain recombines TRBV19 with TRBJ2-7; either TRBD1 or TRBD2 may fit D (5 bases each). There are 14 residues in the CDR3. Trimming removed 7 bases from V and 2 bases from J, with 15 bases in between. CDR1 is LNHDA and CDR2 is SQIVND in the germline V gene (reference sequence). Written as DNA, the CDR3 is TGTGCCAGTAAGGCCGGGGCAGCCCCCTACGAGCAGTACTTC. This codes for CASKAGAAPYEQYF.